This TCR beta chain was found in a study of a mutant IDH1 vaccine in newly diagnosed glioma. On this clone itself: What it binds is unknown.

Time point defined: week 23, last vaccination. The vaccine gave 300 ug of a 20-mer mutant IDH1 peptide subcutaneously per dose. The CDR3 runs to 12 residues. Trimming cost V 2 bases and J 4 bases, with 6 bases left between them. The germline gives CDR1 SGHRS, CDR2 YFSETQ. Some clones are missing from TCRdb's copy, which holds only in-frame ones; the method was immunoSEQ multiplex PCR. The data contain tens of thousands of clones, 84% of them singletons. The chain carries TRBV5-1 and TRBJ1-2; D call uncertain. Source: PBMCs, taken from a glioma patient whose treatment included an IDH1 peptide vaccine. This TCR was recovered from a man aged 18 to 29 with glioma. The CDR3 spells CASSFSSYGYTF. Here the CDR3 DNA reads TGCGCCAGCAGCTTCTCCAGCTATGGCTACACCTTC.